This section outlines one T cell receptor beta chain sequence together with its context. The antigen is not known. The source of the sample is a study of T cells in narcolepsy. Study results and caveats: No autoreactive T cell clone sequences appeared in some memory CD4+ repertoires. Autoreactive HCRT-specific and TRIB2-specific clonotypes were marked in same-patient CSF-versus-blood CD4+ comparisons.

TCRdb keeps only in-frame clones here, not all; method: immunoSEQ multiplex PCR. The sample consists of 30,000 to 40,000 clones, more than 75% of them appearing once. Trimming removed 1 base from V and 5 bases from J, with 12 bases in between. Germline loops: CDR1 SNHLY, CDR2 FYNNEI. The length of the CDR3 is 16 residues. This receptor was obtained from a human donor with narcolepsy. The gene calls are TRBV2 and TRBJ1-6; D is possibly TRBD1 (5 bases). Sequenced: CD45RA- memory CD4+ T cells from PBMCs. This CDR3 is CASSEGRGRHNSPLHF. The CDR3 nucleotides read TGTGCCAGCAGTGAAGGAAGGGGTAGGCATAATTCACCCCTCCACTTT.